Below are 10 T cell receptor beta chains sequenced from a single sample in a study of CD4 T cell repertoires in COVID-19. The memory T cells were sequenced right after ex vivo isolation, without culture. TCRdb's copy holds only in-frame clones and misses some; the assay was immunoSEQ multiplex PCR. The table includes 7,000 to 8,500 clones, around four fifths detected once. Sample: effector memory CD4+ T cells from blood, taken before the COVID-19 pandemic. The receptors originated from a human donor who had COVID-19.

V is TRBV2 and J is TRBJ2-5, with a possible D match to TRBD2 (5 bases). Judging by the DNA end, TRBJ2-7 fits better; the J call may be wrong. The CDR3 runs 14 residues. Germline values: CDR1 SNHLY, CDR2 FYNNEI. CDR3 loop: CASSEPARRHEQYF. The CDR3 DNA follows: TGTGCCAGCAGTGAACCAGCGCGGAGGCACGAGCAGTACTTC.

The chain carries TRBV7-2 and TRBJ1-2, with a possible D match to TRBD1 (6 bases). Germline V gene data show CDR1 as SGHTA and CDR2 as FQGNSA. Between the trimmed V and J ends, which lost 5 bases and 7 bases, there was a span of 11 bases. The CDR3 extends over 12 amino acids. The CDR3 is CASSRQEFGYTF. The CDR3 DNA follows: TGTGCCAGCAGCCGACAGGAATTTGGCTACACCTTC. Full variable domain (outside the CDR3, taken from reference TRBV7-2 and TRBJ1-2): GAGVSQSPSNKVTEKGKDVELRCDPISGHTALYWYRQSLGQGLEFLIYFQGNSAPDKSGLPSDRFSAERTGGSVSTLTIQRTQQEDSAVYLCASSRQEFGYTFGSGTRLTVV.

The genes are TRBV25-1 and TRBJ2-2; tentative D call: TRBD1 (5 bases). Per germline, CDR1 MGHDK and CDR2 SYGVNS. The CDR3 is 15 residues long. Deletions cut 3 bases from V and 0 bases from J, with 8 bases between. For the CDR3, the DNA is TGTGCCAGCAGTGATGACAGATCGAACACCGGGGAGCTGTTTTTT. Its protein is CASSDDRSNTGELFF.

The chain couples TRBV11-2 to TRBJ2-3; TRBD1 matches 8 bases. V lost 5 bases, J lost 12 bases, and 7 bases stayed unmatched. Per germline, CDR1 SGHAT and CDR2 FQNNGV. The CDR3 covers 12 residues. In DNA form, the CDR3 reads TGTGCCAGCAGCGTAGGACAGGGCCCTCAGTATTTT. It yields the protein CASSVGQGPQYF.

The V and J genes are TRBV11-2 and TRBJ2-7; TRBD1 matches 7 bases. The germline gives CDR1 SGHAT, CDR2 FQNNGV. The V and J ends lost 6 bases and 4 bases, in that order; junction bases with no gene match: 6. The CDR3 runs to 13 residues. This chain's CDR3 is CASRADRSYEQYF. CDR3 DNA sequence: TGTGCCAGCAGGGCGGACAGGTCGTACGAGCAGTACTTC.

The chain joins TRBV5-4 to TRBJ1-2; 8 positions agree with TRBD1. Germline trimming cut 2 bases from V and 5 bases from J; bases unmatched to any gene: 11. From germline, CDR1 is SGHNT and CDR2 YYREEE (reference sequence). This CDR3 region has 16 residues. The CDR3 DNA sequence: TGTGCCAGCAGCTTCGCCCCGGACAGGGTCGTTTATGGCTACACCTTC. Amino acid sequence: CASSFAPDRVVYGYTF.

This clone occurred a few times. The chain carries TRBV11-2 and TRBJ2-1, with 9 bases matching TRBD2. The CDR3 contains 13 residues. V shed 7 bases and J 8 bases; nucleotides not matched to a gene: 6. Per the germline V gene, CDR1 is SGHAT and CDR2 is FQNNGV. CDR3 residues: CASTSSGIYEQFF. CDR3 DNA: TGTGCCAGCACCTCTAGCGGGATATATGAGCAGTTCTTC.

The chain has TRBV5-1 and TRBJ2-2; TRBD1 matches 9 bases. Germline V CDR1 and CDR2: SGHRS, YFSETQ. The V gene end was trimmed by 4 bases and the J gene end by 2 bases; junction bases not matched to a gene: 12. This CDR3 spans 18 amino acids. The CDR3 region is CASSAKLGQGTNTGELFF. The CDR3 bases are TGCGCCAGCAGCGCGAAACTAGGACAGGGGACTAACACCGGGGAGCTGTTTTTT. Supplemented by reference TRBV5-1 and TRBJ2-2, the full variable domain reads KAGVTQTPRYLIKTRGQQVTLSCSPISGHRSVSWYQQTPGQGLQFLFEYFSETQRNKGNFPGRFSGRQFSNSRSEMNVSTLELGDSALYLCASSAKLGQGTNTGELFFGEGSRLTVL.

This chain joins TRBV5-1 and TRBJ2-7; TRBD1 matches at 12 bases. The CDR3 sequence is 15 residues long. The germline gives CDR1 SGHRS, CDR2 YFSETQ. Trimming took 4 bases from V and 7 from J; bases not matched to a gene: 9. The CDR3 nucleotides are TGCGCCAGCAGCGAGGACGGGACAGGGGGCCGGGAGCAGTACTTC. Its protein product is CASSEDGTGGREQYF.

The gene calls are TRBV29-1 and TRBJ2-6; D is uncertain. With 3 bases removed from V and 5 bases from J, the gap between germline ends came to 17 bases. The CDR3 has 16 residues. Germline V gene sequence: CDR1 SQVTM, CDR2 ANQGSEA. CDR3 nucleotide sequence: TGCAGCGTTGAGAGCGTACTACAAAGTCGGGCCAACGTCCTGACTTTC. This sequence encodes CSVESVLQSRANVLTF.